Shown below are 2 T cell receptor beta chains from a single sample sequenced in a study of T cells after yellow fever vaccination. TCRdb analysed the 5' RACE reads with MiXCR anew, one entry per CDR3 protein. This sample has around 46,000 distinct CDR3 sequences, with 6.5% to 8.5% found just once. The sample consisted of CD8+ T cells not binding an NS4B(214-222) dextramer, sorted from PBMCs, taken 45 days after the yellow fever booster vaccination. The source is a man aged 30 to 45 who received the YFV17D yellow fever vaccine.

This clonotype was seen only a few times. For the CDR3, the DNA is TGCGCCAGCAGCTTGGCGGCCGCGAGACACCCGGCCTACGAGCAGTACTTC. This codes for CASSLAAARHPAYEQYF. The V and J genes are TRBV5-1 and TRBJ2-7; no clear D. There are 17 residues in the CDR3. V was pared by 0 bases and J by 2 bases, with 18 bases between. Germline lookup yields CDR1 SGHRS and CDR2 YFSETQ. The whole variable domain, remainder taken from reference TRBV5-1 and TRBJ2-7, is KAGVTQTPRYLIKTRGQQVTLSCSPISGHRSVSWYQQTPGQGLQFLFEYFSETQRNKGNFPGRFSGRQFSNSRSEMNVSTLELGDSALYLCASSLAAARHPAYEQYFGPGTRLTVT.

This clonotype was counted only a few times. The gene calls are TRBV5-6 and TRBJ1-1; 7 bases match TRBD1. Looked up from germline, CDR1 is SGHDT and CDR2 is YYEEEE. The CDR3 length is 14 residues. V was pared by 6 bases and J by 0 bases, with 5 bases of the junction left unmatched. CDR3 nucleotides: TGTGCCAGCACGGGACAGATGATGAACACTGAAGCTTTCTTT. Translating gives CASTGQMMNTEAFF.